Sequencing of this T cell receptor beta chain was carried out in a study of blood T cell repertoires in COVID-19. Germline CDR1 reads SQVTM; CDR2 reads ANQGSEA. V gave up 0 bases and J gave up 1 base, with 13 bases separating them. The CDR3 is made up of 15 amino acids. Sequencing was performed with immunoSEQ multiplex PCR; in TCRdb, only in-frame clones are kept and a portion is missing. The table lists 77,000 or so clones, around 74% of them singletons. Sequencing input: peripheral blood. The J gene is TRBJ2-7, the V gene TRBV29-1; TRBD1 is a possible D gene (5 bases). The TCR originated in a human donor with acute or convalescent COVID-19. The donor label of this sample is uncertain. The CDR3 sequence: CSVEDRTGPSYEQYF. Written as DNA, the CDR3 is TGCAGCGTTGAAGATCGTACAGGTCCTTCCTACGAGCAGTACTTC.